The source of this TCR beta chain is a study of blood T cell repertoires in COVID-19. Study summary: Sites in the United States, Italy and Spain provided acute and convalescent COVID-19 samples. Sample material is recorded as cDNA or gDNA derived from T cells, B-cell-depleted T cells, or PBMCs.

Germline trimming cut 3 bases from V and 7 bases from J; bases unmatched to any gene: 10. The V gene's germline CDR1 is MNHEY and CDR2 SMNVEV (reference sequence). This CDR3 spans 16 amino acids. Original processing methods: Counts of nucleated cells, estimated from reference gene primer amplification, were obtained. This table comes from immunoSEQ multiplex PCR, and its TCRdb copy is limited to in-frame clones, with some not included. For V, J and clone size, that table is used; D and trimming come from the DNA. The sample has under 200,000 clones; about 86% are singletons. What was sequenced was peripheral blood. This receptor was obtained from a man over 45 with active or convalescent COVID-19. This sequence joins TRBV27 and TRBJ1-5, with 9 nucleotides matching TRBD1. CDR3 sequence: CASSFTGTGTGQPQHF. CDR3 coding DNA: TGTGCCAGCAGTTTTACCGGGACAGGGACGGGGCAGCCCCAGCATTTT.